This T cell receptor (beta chain) was retrieved from a study of blood T cell repertoires in COVID-19 (dated by TCRdb to the early 2020s). Study-wide context: Samples from collaborators originated in the United States, Italy and Spain and spanned both the acute and convalescent phases of COVID-19. The prospective study material was composed of cDNA or gDNA derived from T cells, B-cell-depleted T cells, or PBMCs. Subjects who had been exposed to COVID-19, were actively infected with it, or had recovered from it provided the deeply sampled blood TCRbeta repertoires that made up the dataset. The repertoires were made available in a free public database intended to serve as a resource for research on the immune response to SARS-CoV-2. Samples were obtained from the ongoing ImmuneRACE study (first 160 participants) and from over 1,000 subjects provided by 6 global collaborators. The sample metadata nearly always contained a de-identified subject ID, COVID-19 status, age in years and sex. Where available, HLA class I and class II types were taken from metadata supplied by the sample provider and were not determined by assay-based typing. Overall study outcomes, separate from this receptor: How much clinical and demographic metadata was included differed by source and by participant, and the metadata was provided uncurated.

Turning to this clone: No antigen is known for it. No qualities accompany the bases; no much larger clone lies one base away.

TCRbeta CDR3 regions were amplified from genomic DNA by means of the immunoSEQ Assay, a bias-controlled multiplex PCR. Under the source paper's analysis protocol: The number of nucleated cells in each sample was estimated from the amplification of reference gene primers within the assay. To quantify the absolute abundance of each unique TCRbeta CDR3 rearrangement, sequence reads were collapsed and filtered. Productive Simpson clonality was computed per sample as the square root of Simpson's diversity index over productive rearrangements. TCRdb took this table from immuneACCESS and kept in-frame rearrangements with V and J called. Such tables lack part of the clones; where checked against another copy, unresolved V genes explain under half of the gap, and the rest is unexplained. From that table come the V and J calls and clone size; the DNA was used to work out D and trimming. A total of about 130,000 clones appear in this sample, 65% to 85% of them only once. The ten largest clones take up 17% of the sample.

The germline V gene (reference sequence) sets CDR1 to GTSNPN and CDR2 to SVGIG. V is trimmed back by 0 bases and J by 5 bases, and the junction contains 2 bases that no gene match accounts for. The CDR3 starts with the cysteine, ends with the phenylalanine, and has 13 residues. Left in the record is the CDR3 DNA by itself, 39 bases read in frame from the first base. In Seattle, one collaborating source enrolled patients while the infection was active and tracked those patients longitudinally over the course of disease. Collaborating institutions collected whole blood in K2EDTA tubes following their own protocols. For TCRbeta analysis, collaborators shipped samples in one of three forms: frozen whole blood, isolated PBMCs, or DNA extracted from either of those sample types.

Input material: peripheral blood. Rearrangement joined TRBV30 to TRBJ1-2, with TRBD1 identical over 8 junction bases. The receptor was isolated from a man aged 25-45 years with COVID-19, enrolled during active disease. The nucleotides read TGTGCCTGGAGTGTACAGGGGGAGTATGGCTACACCTTC. This translates into CAWSVQGEYGYTF.